This record concerns one T cell receptor (beta chain) sequence. Amplification used 60 Vbeta primers and 13 Jbeta primers. TCRdb's copy holds only in-frame clones and misses some; the assay was immunoSEQ multiplex PCR. Found here are 130,000 or so clones, 70% to 80% of them singletons; the top ten hold roughly 3.2%. This record belongs to a study of cytomegalovirus exposure and HLA in healthy donors. Germline loops: CDR1 SGHNT, CDR2 YYREEE (reference sequence). Trimming at V came to 3 bases and at J to 4 bases, leaving 8 bases not matched to a gene. This CDR3 comprises 16 residues. This sequence originates from a man younger than 40 in good health and CMV-seronegative. The source material was PBMCs. The chain links TRBV5-4 to TRBJ2-2, with 8 positions matching TRBD1. CDR3 sequence: CASSSWTGRGTGELFF. The DNA of the CDR3 is TGTGCCAGCAGCTCTTGGACAGGGCGGGGCACCGGGGAGCTGTTTTTT. The entire variable domain, with the rest obtained from reference TRBV5-4 and TRBJ2-2, is as follows: ETGVTQSPTHLIKTRGQQVTLRCSSQSGHNTVSWYQQALGQGPQFIFQYYREEENGRGNFPPRFSGLQFPNYSSELNVNALELDDSALYLCASSSWTGRGTGELFFGEGSRLTVL.